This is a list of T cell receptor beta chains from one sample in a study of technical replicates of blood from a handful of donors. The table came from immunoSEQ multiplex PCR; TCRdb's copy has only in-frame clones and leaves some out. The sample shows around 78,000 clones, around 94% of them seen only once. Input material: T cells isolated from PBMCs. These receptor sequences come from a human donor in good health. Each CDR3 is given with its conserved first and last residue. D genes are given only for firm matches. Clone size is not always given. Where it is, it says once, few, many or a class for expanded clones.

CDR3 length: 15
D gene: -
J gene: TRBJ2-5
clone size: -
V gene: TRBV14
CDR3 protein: CASSQLILGRETQYF
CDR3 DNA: TGTGCCAGCAGCCAACTTATACTAGGGAGAGAGACCCAGTACTTC

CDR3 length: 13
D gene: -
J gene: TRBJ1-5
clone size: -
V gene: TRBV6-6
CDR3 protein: CASTKGLDQPQHF
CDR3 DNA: TGTGCCAGCACCAAGGGGCTTGATCAGCCCCAGCATTTT

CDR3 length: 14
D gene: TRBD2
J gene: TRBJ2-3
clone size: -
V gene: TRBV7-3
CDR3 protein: CASSLSPAGGSQYF
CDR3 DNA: TGTGCCAGCAGCTTGTCCCCGGCGGGGGGGTCGCAGTATTTT

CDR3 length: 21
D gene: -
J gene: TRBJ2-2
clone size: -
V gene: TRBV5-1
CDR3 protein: CASSSRVTPGQTYRYTGELFF
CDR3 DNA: TGCGCCAGCAGCTCACGAGTGACTCCGGGACAAACGTATCGGTACACCGGGGAGCTGTTTTTT

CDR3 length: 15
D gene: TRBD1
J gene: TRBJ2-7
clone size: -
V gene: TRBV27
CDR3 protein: CASSFSGTGAWEQYF
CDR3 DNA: TGTGCCAGCAGCTTCTCCGGGACAGGTGCCTGGGAGCAGTACTTC

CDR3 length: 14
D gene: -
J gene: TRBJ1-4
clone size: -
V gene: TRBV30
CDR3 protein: CAWSVGRANEKLFF
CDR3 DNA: TGTGCCTGGAGTGTGGGCAGGGCAAATGAAAAACTGTTTTTT

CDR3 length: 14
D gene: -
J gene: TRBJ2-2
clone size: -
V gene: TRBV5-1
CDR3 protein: CASSSGTNTGELFF
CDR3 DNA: TGCGCCAGCAGCTCCGGGACGAACACCGGGGAGCTGTTTTTT

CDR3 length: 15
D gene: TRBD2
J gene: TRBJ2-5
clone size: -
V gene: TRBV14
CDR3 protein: CASSPPQWGGETQYF
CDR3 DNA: TGTGCCAGCAGCCCCCCACAATGGGGAGGGGAGACCCAGTACTTC

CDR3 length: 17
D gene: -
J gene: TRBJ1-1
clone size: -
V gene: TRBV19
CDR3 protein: CASSIVQGGGMNTEAFF
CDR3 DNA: TGTGCCAGTAGTATAGTCCAGGGAGGTGGAATGAACACTGAAGCTTTCTTT

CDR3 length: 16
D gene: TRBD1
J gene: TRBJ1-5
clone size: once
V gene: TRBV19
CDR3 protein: CASSNRDRGLNQPQHF
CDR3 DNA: TGTGCCAGTAGTAACCGGGACAGGGGCCTCAATCAGCCCCAGCATTTT

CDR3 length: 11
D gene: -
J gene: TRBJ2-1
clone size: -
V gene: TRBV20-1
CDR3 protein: CSARSNWEQFF
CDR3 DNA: TGCAGTGCTAGGTCGAACTGGGAGCAGTTCTTC

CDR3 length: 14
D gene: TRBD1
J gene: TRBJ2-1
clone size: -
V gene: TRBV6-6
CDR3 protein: CASSPQGGAGEQFF
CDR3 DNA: TGTGCCAGCAGCCCTCAAGGGGGCGCAGGTGAGCAGTTCTTC

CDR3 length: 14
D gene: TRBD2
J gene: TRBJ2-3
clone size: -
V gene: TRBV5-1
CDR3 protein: CASARTSYTDTQYF
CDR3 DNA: TGCGCCAGCGCACGGACTAGTTACACAGATACGCAGTATTTT

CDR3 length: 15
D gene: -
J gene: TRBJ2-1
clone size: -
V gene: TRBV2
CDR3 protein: CASSADSNSYNEQFF
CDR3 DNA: TGTGCCAGCAGTGCCGACAGCAACTCCTACAATGAGCAGTTCTTC